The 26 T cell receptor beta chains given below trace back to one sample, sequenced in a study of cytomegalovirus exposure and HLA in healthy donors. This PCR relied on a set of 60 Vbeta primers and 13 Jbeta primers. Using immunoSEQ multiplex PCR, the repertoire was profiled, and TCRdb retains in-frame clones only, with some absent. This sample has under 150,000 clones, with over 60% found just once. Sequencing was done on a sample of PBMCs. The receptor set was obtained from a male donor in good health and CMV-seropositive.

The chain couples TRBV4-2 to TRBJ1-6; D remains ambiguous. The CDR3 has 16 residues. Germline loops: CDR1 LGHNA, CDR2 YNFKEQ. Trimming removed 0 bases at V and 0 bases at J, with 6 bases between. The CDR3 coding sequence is TGTGCCAGCAGCCAAGACCCCGGCTCCTATAATTCACCCCTCCACTTT. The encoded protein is CASSQDPGSYNSPLHF.

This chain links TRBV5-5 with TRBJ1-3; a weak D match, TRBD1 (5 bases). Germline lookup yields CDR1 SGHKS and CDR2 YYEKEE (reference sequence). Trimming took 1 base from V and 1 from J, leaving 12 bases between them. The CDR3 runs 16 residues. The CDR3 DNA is TGTGCCAGCAGCTTGCATTTAGGGGAATCTGGAAACACCATATATTTT. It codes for CASSLHLGESGNTIYF.

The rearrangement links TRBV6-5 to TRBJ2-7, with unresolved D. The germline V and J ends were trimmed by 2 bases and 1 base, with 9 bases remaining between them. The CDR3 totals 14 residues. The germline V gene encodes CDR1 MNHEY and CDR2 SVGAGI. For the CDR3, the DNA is TGTGCCAGCAGTTACGGGCGAGCTTCCTACGAGCAGTACTTC. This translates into CASSYGRASYEQYF.

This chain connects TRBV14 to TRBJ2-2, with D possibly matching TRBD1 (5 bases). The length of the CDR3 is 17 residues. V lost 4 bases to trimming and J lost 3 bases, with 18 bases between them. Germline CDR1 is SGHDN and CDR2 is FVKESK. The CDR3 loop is CASSRRGRTGYTGELFF. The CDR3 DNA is TGTGCCAGCAGCCGAAGGGGCAGAACAGGATACACCGGGGAGCTGTTTTTT.

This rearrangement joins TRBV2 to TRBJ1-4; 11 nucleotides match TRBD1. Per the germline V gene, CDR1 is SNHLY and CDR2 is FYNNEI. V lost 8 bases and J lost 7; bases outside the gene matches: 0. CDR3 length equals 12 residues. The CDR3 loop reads CASGTGGEKLFF. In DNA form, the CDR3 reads TGTGCCAGCGGGACAGGGGGTGAAAAACTGTTTTTT.

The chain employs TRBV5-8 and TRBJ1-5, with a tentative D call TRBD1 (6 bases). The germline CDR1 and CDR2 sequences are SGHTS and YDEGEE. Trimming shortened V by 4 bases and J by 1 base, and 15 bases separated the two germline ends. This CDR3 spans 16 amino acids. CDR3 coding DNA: TGTGCCAGCAGCCCGTGGGGGCGCCCAAGCAATCAGCCCCAGCATTTT. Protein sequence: CASSPWGRPSNQPQHF.

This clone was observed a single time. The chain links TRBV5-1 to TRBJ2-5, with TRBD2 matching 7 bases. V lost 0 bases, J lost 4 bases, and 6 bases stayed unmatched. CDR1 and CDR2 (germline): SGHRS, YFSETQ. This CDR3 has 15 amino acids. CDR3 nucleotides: TGCGCCAGCAGCTTGGTGGGGGGGTCGTTAGAGACCCAGTACTTC. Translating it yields CASSLVGGSLETQYF.

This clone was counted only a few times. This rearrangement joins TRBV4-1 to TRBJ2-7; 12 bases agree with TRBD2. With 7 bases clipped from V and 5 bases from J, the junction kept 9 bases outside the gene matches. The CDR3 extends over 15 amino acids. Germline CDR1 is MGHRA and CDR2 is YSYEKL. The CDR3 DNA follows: TGCGCCAGCACCCGACTAGCGGGAGAACGGGACGAGCAGTACTTC. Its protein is CASTRLAGERDEQYF.

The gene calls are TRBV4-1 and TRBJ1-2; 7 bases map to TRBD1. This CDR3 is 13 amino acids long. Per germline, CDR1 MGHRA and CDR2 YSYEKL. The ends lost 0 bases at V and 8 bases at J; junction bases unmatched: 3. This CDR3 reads CASSQDDRDGYTF. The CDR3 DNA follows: TGCGCCAGCAGCCAAGATGACAGGGACGGCTACACCTTC.

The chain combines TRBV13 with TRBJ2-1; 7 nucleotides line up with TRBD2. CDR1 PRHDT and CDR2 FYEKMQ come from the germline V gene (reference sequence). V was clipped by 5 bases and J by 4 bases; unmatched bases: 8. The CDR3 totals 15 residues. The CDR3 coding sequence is TGTGCCAGCAGCCTCCGGGACTATAGGTACAATGAGCAGTTCTTC. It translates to CASSLRDYRYNEQFF.

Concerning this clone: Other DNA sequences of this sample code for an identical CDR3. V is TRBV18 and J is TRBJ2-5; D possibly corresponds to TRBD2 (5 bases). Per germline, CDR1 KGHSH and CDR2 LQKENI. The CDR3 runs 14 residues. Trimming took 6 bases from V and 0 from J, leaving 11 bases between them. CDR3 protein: CASSPTGYQETQYF. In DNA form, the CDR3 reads TGTGCCAGCTCCCCGACGGGGTACCAAGAGACCCAGTACTTC.

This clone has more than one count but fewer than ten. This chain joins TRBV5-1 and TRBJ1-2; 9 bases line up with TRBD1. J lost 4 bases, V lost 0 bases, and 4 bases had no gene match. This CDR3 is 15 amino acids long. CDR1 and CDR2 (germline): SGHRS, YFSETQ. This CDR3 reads CASSLVSGQGYGYTF. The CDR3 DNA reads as TGCGCCAGCAGCTTGGTTTCGGGACAGGGCTATGGCTACACCTTC.

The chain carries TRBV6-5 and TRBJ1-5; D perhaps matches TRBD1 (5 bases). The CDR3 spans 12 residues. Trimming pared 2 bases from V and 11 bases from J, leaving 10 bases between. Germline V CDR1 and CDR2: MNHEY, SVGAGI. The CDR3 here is CASSYPTGAQHF. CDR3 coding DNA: TGTGCCAGCAGTTACCCGACGGGGGCCCAGCATTTT.

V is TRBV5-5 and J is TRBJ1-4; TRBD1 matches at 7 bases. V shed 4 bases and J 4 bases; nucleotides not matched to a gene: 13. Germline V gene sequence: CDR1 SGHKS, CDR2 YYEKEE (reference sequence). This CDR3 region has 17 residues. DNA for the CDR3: TGTGCCAGCAGCCTACACCCTCGCGACAGGGTTAATGAAAAACTGTTTTTT. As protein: CASSLHPRDRVNEKLFF.

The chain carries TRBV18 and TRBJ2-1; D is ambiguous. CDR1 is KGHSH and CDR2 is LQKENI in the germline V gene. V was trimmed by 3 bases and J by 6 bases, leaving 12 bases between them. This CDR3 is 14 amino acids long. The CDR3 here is CASSPNRQTNEQFF. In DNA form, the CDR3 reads TGTGCCAGCTCACCCAACAGACAAACCAATGAGCAGTTCTTC.

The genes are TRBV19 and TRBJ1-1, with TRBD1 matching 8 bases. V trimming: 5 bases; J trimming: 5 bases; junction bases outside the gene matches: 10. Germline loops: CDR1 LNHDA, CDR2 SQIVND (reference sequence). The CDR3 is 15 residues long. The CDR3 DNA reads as TGTGCCAGTAGTCTACCAGGGGGCTTCTATACTGAAGCTTTCTTT. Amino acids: CASSLPGGFYTEAFF.

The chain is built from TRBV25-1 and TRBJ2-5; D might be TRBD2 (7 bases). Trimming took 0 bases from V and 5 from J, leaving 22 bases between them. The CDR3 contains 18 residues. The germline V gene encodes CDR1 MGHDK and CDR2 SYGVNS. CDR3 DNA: TGTGCCAGCAGTGAATACCCGACTTCGGGGGGCTATTTTGAGACCCAGTACTTC. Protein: CASSEYPTSGGYFETQYF.

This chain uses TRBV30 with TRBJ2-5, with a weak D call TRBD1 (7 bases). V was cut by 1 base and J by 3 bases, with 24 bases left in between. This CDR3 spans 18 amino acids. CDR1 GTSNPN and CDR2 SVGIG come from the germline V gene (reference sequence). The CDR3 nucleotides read TGTGCCTGGAGTGGCGGGAATCCTGCCAGGGGGAAAAAAGAGACCCAGTACTTC. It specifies CAWSGGNPARGKKETQYF.

CDR3 region: CASSRNSDRGEKLFF. CDR3 DNA: TGCGCCAGCAGCCGAAACTCGGACAGGGGTGAAAAACTGTTTTTT. This sequence joins TRBV4-1 and TRBJ1-4; 9 bases match TRBD1. The CDR3 consists of 15 residues. Germline V gene data show CDR1 as MGHRA and CDR2 as YSYEKL. With V trimmed by 4 bases and J by 7 bases, 7 bases remained unmatched.

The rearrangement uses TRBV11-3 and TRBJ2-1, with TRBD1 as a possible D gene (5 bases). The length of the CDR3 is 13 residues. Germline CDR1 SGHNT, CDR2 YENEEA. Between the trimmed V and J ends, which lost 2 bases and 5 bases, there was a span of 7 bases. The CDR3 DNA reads TGTGCCAGCAGCTTAAGGGGTCACAATGAGCAGTTCTTC. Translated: CASSLRGHNEQFF.

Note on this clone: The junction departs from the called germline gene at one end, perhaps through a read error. CDR3 DNA sequence: TGTGCCAGCAGTGCCCTTCCTAGGTTCCCCTACAATGGGCAGTTCTTC. Translating it yields CASSALPRFPYNGQFF. This chain links TRBV2 with TRBJ2-1; D unresolved. The germline gives CDR1 SNHLY, CDR2 FYNNEI. The CDR3 has 16 amino acids.

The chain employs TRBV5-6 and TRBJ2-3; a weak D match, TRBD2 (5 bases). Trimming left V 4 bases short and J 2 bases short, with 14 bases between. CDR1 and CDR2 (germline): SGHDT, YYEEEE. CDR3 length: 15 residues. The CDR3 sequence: CASSPLGSATDTQYF. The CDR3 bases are TGTGCCAGCAGCCCGCTCGGTAGCGCCACAGATACGCAGTATTTT.

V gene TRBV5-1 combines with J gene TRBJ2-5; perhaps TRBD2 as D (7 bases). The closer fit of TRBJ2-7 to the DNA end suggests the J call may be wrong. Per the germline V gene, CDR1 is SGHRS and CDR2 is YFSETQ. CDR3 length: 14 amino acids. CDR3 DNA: TGCGCCAGCAGCTTGGAGGGGGGGCCTGGCGAGCAGTACTTC. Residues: CASSLEGGPGEQYF.

CDR3 sequence (DNA): TGCGCCAGCAGCCGCTCGGTATTCGGAGGTGAAAAACTGTTTTTT. It encodes CASSRSVFGGEKLFF. The chain uses TRBV4-3 and TRBJ1-4; the D is unclear. CDR1 LGHNA and CDR2 YSLEER come from the germline V gene. The CDR3 runs 15 residues. Trimming cost V 4 bases and J 7 bases, with 16 bases left between them.

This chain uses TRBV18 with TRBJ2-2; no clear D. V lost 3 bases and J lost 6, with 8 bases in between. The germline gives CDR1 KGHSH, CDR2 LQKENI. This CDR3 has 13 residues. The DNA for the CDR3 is TGTGCCAGCTCACCGATGAGAGCCGGGGAGCTGTTTTTT. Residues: CASSPMRAGELFF.

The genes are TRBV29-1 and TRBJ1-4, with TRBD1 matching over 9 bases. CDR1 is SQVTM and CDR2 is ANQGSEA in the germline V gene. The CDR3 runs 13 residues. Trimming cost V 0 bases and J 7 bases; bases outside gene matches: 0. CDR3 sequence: CSVEETGGEKLFF. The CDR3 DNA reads TGCAGCGTTGAAGAGACAGGGGGTGAAAAACTGTTTTTT.